The rows below give T cell receptor beta chains drawn from one sample of a study of shared clonotypes between healthy human individuals. Sequencing used immunoSEQ multiplex PCR; TCRdb keeps in-frame clones, though not all of them. The data contain roughly 1,500,000 clones, 95% to 99% of them singletons. The sample taken for sequencing was naive CD4+ T cells sorted from blood. Receptor source: a man younger than 40 in good health. CDR3s include the opening cysteine and the closing phenylalanine or tryptophan. D genes are given only for firm matches. Size tells how often a clone was seen (once, few, many) or the class of an expanded clone, and some rows leave it out.

v_gene	abundance	d_gene	j_gene	len	CDR3aa	CDR3nt
TRBV5-1	.	TRBD1	TRBJ2-3	16	CASSFTGQGAGDTQYF	TGCGCCAGCAGCTTTACGGGACAGGGGGCGGGTGATACGCAGTATTTT
TRBV28	.	.	TRBJ2-3	12	CASSAAFRTQYF	TGTGCCAGCAGTGCAGCCTTTCGGACGCAGTATTTT
TRBV19	.	TRBD2	TRBJ2-7	17	CASSIENPSGRCREQYF	TGTGCCAGTAGTATAGAAAATCCTAGCGGGAGGTGCCGCGAGCAGTACTTC
TRBV7-9	.	.	TRBJ1-1	14	CASSLGQLNTEAFF	TGTGCCAGCAGCTTAGGACAGTTGAACACTGAAGCTTTCTTT
TRBV18	.	.	TRBJ2-3	15	CASLPGLAKPDTQYF	TGTGCCAGCTTACCGGGACTGGCAAAACCAGATACGCAGTATTTT
TRBV10-1	.	TRBD1	TRBJ1-1	11	CASSSGGKAFF	TGCGCCAGCAGTTCAGGGGGAAAAGCTTTCTTT
TRBV27	.	TRBD1	TRBJ1-1	17	CASSDSGQSLMNTEAFF	TGTGCCAGCAGTGACTCGGGACAGTCCCTCATGAACACTGAAGCTTTCTTT
TRBV7-9	.	.	TRBJ1-2	14	CASSVGEYNYGYTF	TGTGCCAGCAGCGTCGGGGAGTATAACTATGGCTACACCTTC
TRBV28	once	TRBD2	TRBJ2-3	15	CASSPSGRGRDTQYF	TGTGCCAGCAGTCCGAGCGGGAGAGGGAGAGATACGCAGTATTTT
TRBV30	many	.	TRBJ2-7	12	CAWDRDSYEQYF	TGTGCCTGGGACAGAGATTCCTACGAGCAGTACTTC
TRBV6-5	once	TRBD1	TRBJ1-2	15	CASSYWTTGGSGYTF	TGTGCCAGCAGTTACTGGACGACAGGGGGCTCTGGCTACACCTTC
TRBV23-1	once	.	TRBJ2-7	11	CARRPSKEQYF	TGCGCCAGACGCCCCTCCAAGGAGCAGTACTTC
TRBV29-1	.	.	TRBJ2-1	13	CSVRTLLTNEQFF	TGCAGCGTCCGTACGCTTCTTACCAATGAGCAGTTCTTC
TRBV21-1	.	.	TRBJ2-1	19	CASSGPGTSGRETDNEQFF	TGTGCCAGCAGCGGACCCGGGACTAGCGGGAGAGAAACCGACAATGAGCAGTTCTTC
TRBV10-1	.	TRBD2	TRBJ2-7	15	CASTATSGRRYEQYF	TGCGCCAGCACCGCGACTAGCGGGAGAAGATACGAGCAGTACTTC
TRBV30	.	.	TRBJ2-6	19	CAWSRFISKGDSGANVLTF	TGTGCCTGGAGCAGGTTTATCTCAAAAGGAGACTCTGGGGCCAACGTCCTGACTTTC
TRBV5-4	.	TRBD2	TRBJ2-5	16	CASSRGGLAGKETQYF	TGTGCCAGCAGCAGGGGCGGACTAGCGGGGAAGGAGACCCAGTACTTC
TRBV5-1	.	.	TRBJ2-2	14	CASSLYRVPGELFF	TGCGCCAGCAGCTTATACAGGGTCCCCGGGGAGCTGTTTTTT
TRBV2	once	.	TRBJ2-7	14	CASLPGVLSYEQYF	TGTGCCAGCCTTCCCGGCGTTTTGTCCTACGAGCAGTACTTC
TRBV7-9	.	.	TRBJ2-3	15	CASKVSQGRADTQYF	TGTGCCAGCAAAGTGTCTCAGGGCCGGGCAGATACGCAGTATTTT
TRBV28	.	.	TRBJ1-3	15	CASRPRGLSGNTIYF	TGTGCCAGCAGGCCCCGAGGCCTCTCTGGAAACACCATATATTTT
TRBV30	.	.	TRBJ2-5	13	CAWSVLVGETQYF	TGTGCCTGGAGTGTACTTGTCGGGGAGACCCAGTACTTC
TRBV9	.	.	TRBJ1-3	14	CASSVSPGWDTIYF	TGTGCCAGCAGCGTTAGCCCCGGGTGGGACACCATATATTTT
TRBV30	.	.	TRBJ2-7	11	CAFRDSYEQYF	TGTGCCTTCCGGGATTCCTACGAGCAGTACTTC
TRBV4-2	once	TRBD2	TRBJ2-1	17	CASSNGASGTSYNEQFF	TGTGCCAGCAGCAACGGGGCTAGCGGGACCTCCTACAATGAGCAGTTCTTC
TRBV10-2	.	.	TRBJ1-1	13	CASSGRLDTEAFF	TGCGCCAGCAGTGGGCGACTAGACACTGAAGCTTTCTTT
TRBV7-9	.	.	TRBJ2-3	14	CASSLGAASDTQYF	TGTGCCAGCAGCTTAGGTGCAGCATCAGATACGCAGTATTTT
TRBV7-2	.	.	TRBJ2-5	15	CASSLAGTARETQYF	TGTGCCAGCAGCTTAGCGGGCACGGCCCGTGAGACCCAGTACTTC
TRBV27	.	TRBD2	TRBJ2-2	20	CASSRPRTSGRFGRSGELFF	TGTGCCAGCAGCCGTCCCCGGACTAGCGGGAGATTTGGGCGCAGCGGGGAGCTGTTTTTT
TRBV5-4	once	.	TRBJ2-3	15	CASSLEGLGTDTQYF	TGTGCCAGCAGCTTGGAAGGGCTTGGCACAGATACGCAGTATTTT
TRBV27	.	.	TRBJ2-3	14	CASSLKGRTDTQYF	TGTGCCAGCAGTTTAAAAGGGCGGACAGATACGCAGTATTTT
TRBV7-8	.	TRBD2	TRBJ2-2	18	CASSLTSGLKITTGELFF	TGTGCCAGCAGCTTGACTAGCGGGCTCAAGATAACTACCGGGGAGCTGTTTTTT
TRBV6-1	.	.	TRBJ2-7	14	CASSGTVLTDEQYF	TGTGCCAGCAGTGGGACAGTTTTAACCGACGAGCAGTACTTC
TRBV4-1	.	TRBD2	TRBJ2-7	16	CASSRVLASGTYEQYF	TGCGCCAGCAGCCGAGTCTTGGCTAGCGGAACCTACGAGCAGTACTTC
TRBV18	.	.	TRBJ1-1	14	CASSLTEGSTEAFF	TGTGCCAGCTCACTTACCGAAGGAAGCACTGAAGCTTTCTTT
TRBV7-6	.	.	TRBJ2-1	12	CASSSWAEEQFF	TGTGCCAGCAGCTCCTGGGCGGAAGAGCAGTTCTTC
TRBV27	.	.	TRBJ2-7	12	CVKGLMAYEQYF	TGCGTTAAGGGGTTAATGGCCTACGAGCAGTACTTC
TRBV5-1	.	.	TRBJ2-1	15	CASSLSSPAALGQFF	TGCGCCAGCAGCTTGTCGTCCCCGGCGGCACTGGGGCAGTTCTTC
TRBV28	.	TRBD1	TRBJ2-7	14	CASSLDQGAQEQYF	TGTGCCAGCAGTTTAGACCAGGGGGCGCAGGAGCAGTACTTC
TRBV6-4	.	TRBD2	TRBJ2-1	15	CASRLLATQYNEQFF	TGTGCCAGCAGACTACTAGCGACACAATACAATGAGCAGTTCTTC
TRBV10-3	.	.	TRBJ2-5	14	CAISVGTVFGTQYF	TGTGCCATCAGTGTAGGAACAGTTTTTGGCACCCAGTACTTC
TRBV7-9	.	.	TRBJ1-2	14	CASSLDRANYGYTF	TGTGCCAGCAGCTTAGACAGGGCTAACTATGGCTACACCTTC
TRBV19	.	TRBD1	TRBJ2-5	15	CASTPRTGLRETQYF	TGTGCCAGTACCCCGCGGACAGGTCTGCGAGAGACCCAGTACTTC
TRBV5-1	.	.	TRBJ2-2	15	CASSFDGIGTGELFF	TGCGCCAGCAGCTTTGACGGGATCGGCACCGGGGAGCTGTTTTTT